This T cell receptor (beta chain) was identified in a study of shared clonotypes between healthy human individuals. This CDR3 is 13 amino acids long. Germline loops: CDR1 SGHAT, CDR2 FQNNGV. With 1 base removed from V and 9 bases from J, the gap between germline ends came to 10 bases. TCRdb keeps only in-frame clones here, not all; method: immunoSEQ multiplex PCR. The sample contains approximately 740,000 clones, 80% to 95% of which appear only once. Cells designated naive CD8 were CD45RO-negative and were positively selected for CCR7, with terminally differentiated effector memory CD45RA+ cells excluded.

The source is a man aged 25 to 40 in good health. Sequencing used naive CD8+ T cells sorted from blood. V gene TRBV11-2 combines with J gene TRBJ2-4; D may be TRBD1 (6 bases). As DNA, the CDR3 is TGTGCCAGCAGCTTAGGGACCAGGGGCATTCAGTACTTC. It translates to CASSLGTRGIQYF.